The 18 T cell receptor beta chains listed next were all sequenced from one sample in a study of T cells in Graves' hyperthyroidism and ophthalmopathy. The source material, RNA transcripts, was used to amplify TCR beta CDR3 regions. First-round RT-PCR with HTBI primers amplified the TCR CDR3 region. TCRdb re-analysed the multiplex PCR reads in MiXCR, keeping a single row per CDR3 protein. The sample lists 250,000 to 400,000 distinct CDR3 sequences, approximately 14% occurring once. Sequenced material: blood. The receptor source for this set is a woman aged 35 to 49 with Graves' ophthalmopathy.

This clonotype was observed many times. V and J are TRBV6-5 and TRBJ1-5; a weak D match, TRBD1 (5 bases). The CDR3 is made up of 15 amino acids. Trimming removed 2 bases at V and 3 bases at J, with 11 bases between. The germline gives CDR1 MNHEY, CDR2 SVGAGI. The CDR3 DNA is TGTGCCAGCAGTTACGGCGACGGGGCCAATCAGCCCCAGCATTTT. Protein: CASSYGDGANQPQHF.

The V gene is TRBV19, the J gene TRBJ2-6, with 8 bases identical to TRBD1. The CDR3 is made up of 21 amino acids. Germline CDR1 is LNHDA and CDR2 is SQIVND (reference sequence). The J segment lost 0 bases and the V segment lost 0 bases, leaving 13 bases of the junction unmatched. As DNA, the CDR3 is TGTGCCAGTAGTATAGAGGGACAGGCCCGACTCTCCGCCTCTGGGGCCAACGTCCTGACTTTC. It codes for CASSIEGQARLSASGANVLTF.

At least ten counts were recorded for this clonotype. The rearrangement uses TRBV12-3 or TRBV12-4 and TRBJ2-7; D is undetermined. The V and J ends lost 4 bases and 5 bases respectively, with 6 bases between them. CDR3 length: 11 residues. The CDR3 here is CASSSTHEQYF. The DNA of the CDR3 is TGTGCCAGCAGTTCCACCCACGAGCAGTACTTC.

The table lists this clonotype with many counts. The rearrangement links TRBV20-1 to TRBJ2-3; D perhaps matches TRBD2 (6 bases). This CDR3 comprises 15 residues. The germline CDR1 and CDR2 sequences are DFQATT and SNEGSKA (reference sequence). The V and J ends lost 6 bases and 1 base respectively, with 17 bases between them. CDR3 amino acids: CSAGDWTIGTDTQYF. The CDR3 DNA sequence: TGCAGTGCGGGGGACTGGACGATTGGCACAGATACGCAGTATTTT.

The chain links TRBV27 to TRBJ1-1; a possible D gene is TRBD1 (6 bases). Looked up from germline, CDR1 is MNHEY and CDR2 is SMNVEV (reference sequence). V shed 7 bases and J shed 0 bases, with 21 bases lying between them. This CDR3 has 17 amino acids. CDR3: CASIFRAGGGMNTEAFF. The DNA of the CDR3 is TGTGCCAGCATCTTCAGGGCCGGGGGCGGCATGAACACTGAAGCTTTCTTT.

Ten or more counts support this clonotype. This sequence joins TRBV11-2 and TRBJ2-3; the D gene is possibly TRBD1 (6 bases). CDR1 SGHAT and CDR2 FQNNGV come from the germline V gene. The CDR3 loop spans 13 amino acids. Here the CDR3 DNA reads TGTGCTACACAGGGCTTTGGGGTGGGTACGCAGTATTTT. Residues: CATQGFGVGTQYF.

The V gene is TRBV11-1, the J gene TRBJ2-3; maybe TRBD2 (5 bases). Germline loops: CDR1 SGHAT, CDR2 FQDESV (reference sequence). This CDR3 spans 14 amino acids. The V end lost 2 bases, the J end lost 2 bases, and 8 bases lay between the germline ends. The CDR3 bases are TGTGCCAGCAGCTTACGAGGGTACACAGATACGCAGTATTTT. Protein sequence: CASSLRGYTDTQYF.

In regard to this clonotype: A single base separates this from a much larger clone, so it may be a read error. The chain recombines TRBV11-3 with TRBJ1-2, with 7 bases aligning to TRBD1. Germline CDR1 is SGHNT and CDR2 is YENEEA. V was clipped by 4 bases and J by 0 bases; unmatched bases: 5. The CDR3 is 15 residues long. The CDR3, as DNA: TGTGCCAGCAGCTCCCGGGACAGCCCTAACTATGGCTACACCTTC. This encodes CASSSRDSPNYGYTF.

This clonotype was counted at least ten times. This sequence joins TRBV5-1 and TRBJ2-3; no clear D. Per germline, CDR1 SGHRS and CDR2 YFSETQ. V gave up 4 bases and J gave up 4 bases, with 16 bases separating them. The CDR3 consists of 15 residues. As DNA, the CDR3 is TGCGCCAGCAGCCCAAGATGGGGTGTTCCAGATACGCAGTATTTT. This gives the protein CASSPRWGVPDTQYF.

This clonotype has at least ten counts. The chain recombines TRBV19 with TRBJ1-5; D is undetermined. The CDR3 has 15 amino acids. The germline V gene has CDR1 LNHDA and CDR2 SQIVND (reference sequence). V was pared by 6 bases and J by 4 bases, with 16 bases between. This CDR3 reads CASRRDSGANQPQHF. The CDR3 nucleotides read TGTGCCAGTAGACGGGATTCCGGTGCAAATCAGCCCCAGCATTTT. Looking up the rest from reference TRBV19 and TRBJ1-5 gives the full variable domain: DGGITQSPKYLFRKEGQNVTLSCEQNLNHDAMYWYRQDPGQGLRLIYYSQIVNDFQKGDIAEGYSVSREKKESFPLTVTSAQKNPTAFYLCASRRDSGANQPQHFGDGTRLSIL.

This clonotype was seen many times. This sequence joins TRBV20-1 and TRBJ2-1, with TRBD2 matching 9 bases. V shed 3 bases, J shed 7 bases, and the junction held 13 bases outside the gene matches. This CDR3 has 16 residues. Germline values: CDR1 DFQATT, CDR2 SNEGSKA (reference sequence). The CDR3 sequence: CSASNPGGRAENEQFF. The CDR3 nucleotides read TGCAGTGCTAGTAACCCGGGCGGGAGGGCCGAAAATGAGCAGTTCTTC.

This clonotype was seen at least ten times. CDR3 DNA sequence: TGTGCCAGCCAAACCAGGGGGGGCGCAGATACGCAGTATTTT. Its protein product is CASQTRGGADTQYF. The V call is TRBV13, the J call TRBJ2-3, with D possibly being TRBD1 or TRBD2 (7 bases each). The CDR3 consists of 14 residues. Germline assignment: CDR1 PRHDT and CDR2 FYEKMQ (reference sequence). Trimming cost V 8 bases and J 4 bases, with 16 bases left between them.

This clonotype has ten or more counts. The rearrangement joins TRBV7-9 to TRBJ2-1; D not certain. Germline assignment: CDR1 SEHNR and CDR2 FQNEAQ (reference sequence). The CDR3 is 15 residues long. Trimming shortened V by 1 base and J by 1 base, and 8 bases separated the two germline ends. This chain's CDR3 is CASSLGSWSYNEQFF. The CDR3 coding sequence is TGTGCCAGCAGCTTAGGGTCATGGTCCTACAATGAGCAGTTCTTC. The variable domain in full, with the rest retrieved from reference TRBV7-9 and TRBJ2-1, is DTGVSQNPRHKITKRGQNVTFRCDPISEHNRLYWYRQTLGQGPEFLTYFQNEAQLEKSRLLSDRFSAERPKGSFSTLEIQRTEQGDSAMYLCASSLGSWSYNEQFFGPGTRLTVL.

This clonotype has at least ten counts. The chain employs TRBV2 and TRBJ1-4; D is ambiguous. Germline V lookup: CDR1 SNHLY, CDR2 FYNNEI. V gave up 6 bases and J gave up 5 bases, with 4 bases separating them. This CDR3 is 11 amino acids long. The CDR3 loop reads CASRTNEKLFF. CDR3 DNA sequence: TGTGCCAGCAGAACAAATGAAAAACTGTTTTTT.

There are many counts of this clonotype. This chain uses TRBV13 with TRBJ1-1; tentatively, D is TRBD1 (5 bases). This CDR3 comprises 16 residues. V dropped 4 bases and J dropped 0 bases, with 15 bases sitting between them. In germline, CDR1 is PRHDT, CDR2 FYEKMQ (reference sequence). The CDR3 here is CASSSGGGVMNTEAFF. The CDR3 bases are TGTGCCAGCAGCTCGGGGGGTGGGGTTATGAACACTGAAGCTTTCTTT.

At least ten counts were recorded for this clonotype. V and J are TRBV25-1 and TRBJ1-2; the D gene is possibly TRBD1 (5 bases). Trimming left V 5 bases short and J 8 bases short, with 15 bases between. Germline V gene sequence: CDR1 MGHDK, CDR2 SYGVNS. This CDR3 has 13 amino acids. CDR3: CASSLGAGIGYTF. The CDR3 bases are TGTGCCAGCAGTCTAGGGGCAGGGATCGGCTACACCTTC.

This clonotype was observed once. Possible read error: a much larger clone is one base away. The CDR3 bases are TGTGCCAGCAGGTACGTGAACACTGAAGCTTTCTTT. Translation gives CASRYVNTEAFF. This chain joins TRBV6-2 or TRBV6-3 and TRBJ1-1; D is undetermined. The V gene's germline CDR1 is MNHEY and CDR2 SVGEGT. Deletions cut 6 bases from V and 0 bases from J, with 5 bases between. The length of the CDR3 is 12 residues.

The genes are TRBV4-1 and TRBJ2-1, with 9 nucleotides matching TRBD2. The CDR3 consists of 17 residues. Looked up from germline, CDR1 is MGHRA and CDR2 is YSYEKL. After removal of 0 bases from V and 7 bases from J, the junction contained 10 bases not matched to a gene. CDR3 region: CASSQDRASGGFNEQFF. The CDR3 DNA reads TGCGCCAGCAGCCAAGATCGGGCGAGCGGGGGGTTTAATGAGCAGTTCTTC.